What follows describes a single T cell receptor beta chain. What it recognizes is unknown. This CDR3 has 16 amino acids. From germline, CDR1 is MNHEY and CDR2 SVGEGT. V lost 4 bases to trimming and J lost 0 bases, with 13 bases between them. A universal primer site was incorporated via template switching, and the cDNA contained unique molecular identifiers. A single record per CDR3 protein comes from TCRdb applying MiXCR to the 5' RACE reads. The sample includes about 890,000 distinct CDR3 sequences, over 9% of them seen just once. Each donor was a healthy Caucasian. This entry comes from a study of identical twins. General study findings and limits: There is a chance that invariant MAIT and iNKT cells partially muddied zero-insertion analyses. Monozygotic twin pairs showed more out-of-frame TCR alpha sharing than models estimated.

This sample also appeared in a second study, on yellow fever vaccine responses in identical twins.

This receptor was taken from a woman aged 18 to 35 in good health. The chain couples TRBV6-2 or TRBV6-3 to TRBJ2-4, with TRBD1 as a possible D gene (5 bases). Sequencing was done on a sample of PBMCs. CDR3 in amino acids: CASSSLQELAKNIQYF. CDR3 nucleotides: TGTGCCAGCAGTTCACTACAGGAACTAGCCAAAAACATTCAGTACTTC.